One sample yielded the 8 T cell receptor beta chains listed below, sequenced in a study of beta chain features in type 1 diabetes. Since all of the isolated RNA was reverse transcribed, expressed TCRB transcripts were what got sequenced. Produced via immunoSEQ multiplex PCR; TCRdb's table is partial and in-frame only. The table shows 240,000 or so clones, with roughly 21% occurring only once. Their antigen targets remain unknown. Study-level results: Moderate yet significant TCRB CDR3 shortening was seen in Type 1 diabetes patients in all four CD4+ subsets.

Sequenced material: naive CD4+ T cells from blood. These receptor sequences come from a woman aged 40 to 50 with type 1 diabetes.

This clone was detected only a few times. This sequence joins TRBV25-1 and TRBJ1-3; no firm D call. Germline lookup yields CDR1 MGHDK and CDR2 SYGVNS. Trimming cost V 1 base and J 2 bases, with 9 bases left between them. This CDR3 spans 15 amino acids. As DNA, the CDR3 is TGTGCCAGCAGTGAATTGAACAGTGCTGGAAACACCATATATTTT. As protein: CASSELNSAGNTIYF.

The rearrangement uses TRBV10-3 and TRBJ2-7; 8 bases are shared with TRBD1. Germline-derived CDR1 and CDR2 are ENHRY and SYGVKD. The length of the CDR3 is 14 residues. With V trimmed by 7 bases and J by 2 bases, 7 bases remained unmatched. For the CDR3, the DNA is TGTGCCATCAAGCGACAGGGGAGCGCCTACGAGCAGTACTTC. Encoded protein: CAIKRQGSAYEQYF.

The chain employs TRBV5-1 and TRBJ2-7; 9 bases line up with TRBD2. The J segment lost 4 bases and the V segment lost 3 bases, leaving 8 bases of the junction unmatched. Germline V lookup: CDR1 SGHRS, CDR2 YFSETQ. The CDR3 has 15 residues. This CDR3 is CASSSPLAGLYEQYF. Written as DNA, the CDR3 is TGCGCCAGCAGCTCACCCCTAGCGGGGCTTTACGAGCAGTACTTC.

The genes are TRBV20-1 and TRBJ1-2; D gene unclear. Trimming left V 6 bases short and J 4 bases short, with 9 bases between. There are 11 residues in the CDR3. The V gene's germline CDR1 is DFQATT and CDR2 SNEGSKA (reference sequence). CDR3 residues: CSAPVAYGYTF. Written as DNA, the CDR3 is TGCAGTGCCCCGGTTGCCTATGGCTACACCTTC.

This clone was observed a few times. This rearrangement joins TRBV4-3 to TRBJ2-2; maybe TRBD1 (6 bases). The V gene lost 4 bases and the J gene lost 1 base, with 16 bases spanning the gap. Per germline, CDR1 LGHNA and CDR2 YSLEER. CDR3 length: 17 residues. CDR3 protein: CASSPVRRGRNTGELFF. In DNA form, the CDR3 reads TGCGCCAGCAGCCCAGTCCGCAGGGGTAGGAACACCGGGGAGCTGTTTTTT.

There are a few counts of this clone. CDR3 in amino acids: CASSRGGWEDEQYF. The CDR3 DNA reads as TGTGCCAGCAGCCGAGGGGGCTGGGAGGACGAGCAGTACTTC. The rearrangement links TRBV25-1 to TRBJ2-7; maybe TRBD1 (7 bases). Trimming took 6 bases from V and 5 from J, leaving 17 bases between them. The germline V gene encodes CDR1 MGHDK and CDR2 SYGVNS. This CDR3 contains 14 residues.

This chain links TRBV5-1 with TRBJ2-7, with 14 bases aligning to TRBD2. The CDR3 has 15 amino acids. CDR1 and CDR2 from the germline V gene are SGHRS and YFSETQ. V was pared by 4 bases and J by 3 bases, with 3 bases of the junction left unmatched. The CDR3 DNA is TGCGCCAGCAGCGGGGGACTAGCGGGAGTCTACGAGCAGTACTTC. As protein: CASSGGLAGVYEQYF.

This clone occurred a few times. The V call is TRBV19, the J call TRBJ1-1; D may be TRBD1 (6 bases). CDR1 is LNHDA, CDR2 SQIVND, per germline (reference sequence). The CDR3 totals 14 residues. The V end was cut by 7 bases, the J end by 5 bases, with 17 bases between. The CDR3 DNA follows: TGTGCCAGTAATCCCACAGGGTCTGGAACTGAAGCTTTCTTT. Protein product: CASNPTGSGTEAFF. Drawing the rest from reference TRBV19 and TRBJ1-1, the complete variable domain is DGGITQSPKYLFRKEGQNVTLSCEQNLNHDAMYWYRQDPGQGLRLIYYSQIVNDFQKGDIAEGYSVSREKKESFPLTVTSAQKNPTAFYLCASNPTGSGTEAFFGQGTRLTVV.